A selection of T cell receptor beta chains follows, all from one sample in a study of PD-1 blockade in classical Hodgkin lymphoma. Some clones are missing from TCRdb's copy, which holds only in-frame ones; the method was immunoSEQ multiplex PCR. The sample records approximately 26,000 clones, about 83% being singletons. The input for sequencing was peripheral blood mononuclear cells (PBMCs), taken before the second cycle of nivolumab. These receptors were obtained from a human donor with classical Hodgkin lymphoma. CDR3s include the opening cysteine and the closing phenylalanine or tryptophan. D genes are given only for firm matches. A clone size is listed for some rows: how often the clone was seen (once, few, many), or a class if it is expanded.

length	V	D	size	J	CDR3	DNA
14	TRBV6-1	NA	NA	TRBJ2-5	CASSVAGYQETQYF	TGTGCCAGCAGCGTTGCAGGGTACCAAGAGACCCAGTACTTC
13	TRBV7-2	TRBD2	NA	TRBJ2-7	CASSFGLVYEQYF	TGTGCCAGCAGTTTCGGACTAGTATACGAGCAGTACTTC
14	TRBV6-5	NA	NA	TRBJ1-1	CASSSRGGNTEAFF	TGTGCCAGCAGTAGCAGGGGTGGGAACACTGAAGCTTTCTTT
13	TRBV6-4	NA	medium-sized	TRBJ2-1	CASSDRIAEEQFF	TGTGCCAGCAGTGACCGGATAGCGGAGGAGCAGTTCTTC
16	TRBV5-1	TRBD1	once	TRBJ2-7	CASSSAGQGLSYEQYF	TGCGCCAGCAGCTCGGCGGGACAGGGCCTCTCCTACGAGCAGTACTTC
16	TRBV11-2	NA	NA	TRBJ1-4	CASSSQGPATNEKLFF	TGTGCCAGCAGCTCACAGGGACCCGCAACTAATGAAAAACTGTTTTTT
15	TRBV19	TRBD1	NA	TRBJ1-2	CASQTWTGLSYGYTF	TGTGCCAGCCAGACCTGGACAGGGTTAAGCTATGGCTACACCTTC
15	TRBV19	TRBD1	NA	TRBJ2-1	CASSIGGQASNEQFF	TGTGCCAGTAGTATCGGAGGACAGGCGAGCAATGAGCAGTTCTTC
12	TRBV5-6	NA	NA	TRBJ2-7	CASSLVFGGHSF	TGTGCCAGCAGCTTGGTATTTGGCGGCCACAGCTTC
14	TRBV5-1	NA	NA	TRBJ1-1	CASGDSGANTEAFF	TGCGCCAGCGGAGACTCAGGGGCGAACACTGAAGCTTTCTTT
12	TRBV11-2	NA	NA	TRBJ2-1	CASSLGTVVQFF	TGTGCCAGCAGCTTAGGGACAGTGGTGCAGTTCTTC
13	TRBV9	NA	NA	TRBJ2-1	CASSVGPPQEQFF	TGTGCCAGCAGCGTAGGGCCACCCCAAGAGCAGTTCTTC
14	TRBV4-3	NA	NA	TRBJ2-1	CASSPRQTYNEQFF	TGCGCCAGCAGCCCCCGCCAGACTTACAATGAGCAGTTCTTC
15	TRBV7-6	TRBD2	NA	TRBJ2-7	CASSSIGTSGYEQYF	TGTGCCAGCAGCTCAATTGGGACTAGCGGTTACGAGCAGTACTTC
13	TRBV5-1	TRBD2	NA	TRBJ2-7	CASSFGLAGEQYF	TGCGCCAGCAGCTTCGGACTAGCGGGCGAGCAGTACTTC
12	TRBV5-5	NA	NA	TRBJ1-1	CASSKQNTEAFF	TGTGCCAGCAGCAAACAGAACACTGAAGCTTTCTTT
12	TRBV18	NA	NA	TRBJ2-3	CASSPVGDTQYF	TGTGCCAGCTCACCAGTGGGGGATACGCAGTATTTT
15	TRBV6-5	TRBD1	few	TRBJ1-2	CASSRSGTGNGGYTF	TGTGCCAGCAGTCGCTCCGGGACAGGGAACGGTGGCTACACCTTC
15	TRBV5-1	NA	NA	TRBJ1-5	CASSLAGRVNQPQHF	TGCGCCAGCAGCTTGGCGGGACGGGTCAATCAGCCCCAGCATTTT
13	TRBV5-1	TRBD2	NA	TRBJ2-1	CASSLGTNREQFF	TGCGCCAGCAGCCTAGGGACTAATCGGGAGCAGTTCTTC
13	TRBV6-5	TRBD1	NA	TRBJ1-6	CASSPDRGSPLHF	TGTGCCAGCAGCCCAGACAGGGGGTCACCCCTCCACTTT
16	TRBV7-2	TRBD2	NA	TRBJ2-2	CASRPSGRAGTGELFF	TGTGCCAGCAGGCCTAGCGGGAGGGCCGGGACCGGGGAGCTGTTTTTT
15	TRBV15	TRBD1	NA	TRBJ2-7	CATSSPGQAFYEQYF	TGTGCCACCAGCAGCCCGGGACAGGCCTTCTACGAGCAGTACTTC